This TCR beta chain is from a study of PD-1 blockade in classical Hodgkin lymphoma. Whole-study results and caveats: Compared with healthy donors, newly diagnosed patients reportedly showed lower baseline TCR diversity.

As for this clone: Antigen: not known.

Sequenced by immunoSEQ multiplex PCR; TCRdb stores in-frame clones only, minus some. This table has over 85,000 clones, roughly 79% appearing once. This CDR3 contains 14 residues. With 0 bases removed from V and 4 bases from J, the gap between germline ends came to 7 bases. The V gene's germline CDR1 is MNHNS and CDR2 SASEGT. Brentuximab vedotin exposure varied among the patients, all of whom had relapsed after autologous stem cell transplantation. This sample comprised peripheral blood mononuclear cells (PBMCs), obtained before the second cycle of nivolumab. The chain links TRBV6-1 to TRBJ1-3; D is uncertain. The receptor comes from a human donor with classical Hodgkin lymphoma. The CDR3 DNA reads as TGTGCCAGCAGTGAAGCCCCCTGGGGAAACACCATATATTTT. This translates into CASSEAPWGNTIYF.